The 27 T cell receptor beta chains given below trace back to one sample, sequenced in a study of blood T cell repertoires in COVID-19. The repertoire was sequenced with immunoSEQ multiplex PCR; TCRdb's copy has only in-frame clones and lacks some. The table includes approximately 220,000 clones, about 85% detected once. Input material: PBMCs or T cells enriched from blood (not recorded which). All receptors come from a man aged 35-49 years who had recovered from COVID-19.

J is TRBJ2-7 and V is TRBV7-2, with TRBD2 matching 13 bases. The CDR3 spans 17 residues. V was pared by 5 bases and J by 3 bases, with 10 bases of the junction left unmatched. Germline V CDR1 and CDR2: SGHTA, FQGNSA. CDR3 region: CASSVSGGLAGSYEQYF. The CDR3 DNA follows: TGTGCCAGCAGCGTTAGCGGGGGACTAGCGGGAAGCTACGAGCAGTACTTC.

This sequence joins TRBV15 and TRBJ1-1; 11 bases line up with TRBD1. This CDR3 is built from 15 residues. Germline CDR1 is LNHNV and CDR2 is YYDKDF (reference sequence). J gave up 5 bases and V 2 bases, and 4 bases lay outside the gene matches. For the CDR3, the DNA is TGTGCCACCAGCAGAAGGACAGGGGGCTTTACTGAAGCTTTCTTT. Its protein is CATSRRTGGFTEAFF.

J is TRBJ2-1 and V is TRBV5-3; 9 bases line up with TRBD1. TRBV5-3 is an ORF, and what it does is uncertain. Trimming at V came to 4 bases and at J to 3 bases, leaving 5 bases not matched to a gene. CDR3 length equals 15 residues. The CDR3 region has the DNA TGTGCCAGAAGCCACGGGACAGGGATCTACAATGAGCAGTTCTTC. Translation gives CARSHGTGIYNEQFF.

This chain uses TRBV4-1 with TRBJ1-3, with D possibly TRBD1 on 6 matching bases. The CDR3 totals 16 residues. Trimming shortened V by 2 bases and J by 0 bases, and 11 bases separated the two germline ends. Germline CDR1 and CDR2: MGHRA and YSYEKL. The CDR3 sequence: CASSQQGPISGNTIYF. DNA of the CDR3: TGCGCCAGCAGCCAACAGGGGCCGATCTCTGGAAACACCATATATTTT.

The gene calls are TRBV24-1 and TRBJ2-5; D gene ambiguous. The CDR3 sequence is 16 residues long. Germline-derived CDR1 and CDR2 are KGHDR and SFDVKD. V dropped 5 bases and J dropped 0 bases, with 15 bases sitting between them. The CDR3 coding sequence is TGTGCCACCAGTGCCCCGCTTGGGCAGTACCAAGAGACCCAGTACTTC. Its translation: CATSAPLGQYQETQYF.

The CDR3 DNA sequence: TGTGCCAGCAGAATTTCAGGGGACAGCGATAATGAAAAACTGTTTTTT. This gives the protein CASRISGDSDNEKLFF. The rearrangement uses TRBV28 and TRBJ1-4, with 7 bases fitting TRBD1. The CDR3 is made up of 16 amino acids. The germline gives CDR1 MDHEN, CDR2 SYDVKM. V shed 6 bases and J 4 bases; nucleotides not matched to a gene: 11. The whole variable domain, filled in from reference TRBV28 and TRBJ1-4, reads DVKVTQSSRYLVKRTGEKVFLECVQDMDHENMFWYRQDPGLGLRLIYFSYDVKMKEKGDIPEGYSVSREKKERFSLILESASTNQTSMYLCASRISGDSDNEKLFFGSGTQLSVL.

J is TRBJ2-5 and V is TRBV3-1 (or the pseudogene TRBV3-2); D remains unclear. The CDR3 runs to 14 residues. The germline V gene has CDR1 LGHDT and CDR2 YNNKEL (reference sequence). Trimming removed 0 bases from V and 5 bases from J, with 10 bases in between. The CDR3 is CASSQEARPETQYF. For the CDR3, the DNA is TGTGCCAGCAGCCAAGAAGCTAGGCCCGAGACCCAGTACTTC.

J is TRBJ1-2 and V is TRBV7-2; no clear D gene. V lost 1 base and J lost 4, with 4 bases in between. Germline-derived CDR1 and CDR2 are SGHTA and FQGNSA. This CDR3 has 12 residues. The CDR3 DNA follows: TGTGCCAGCAGCTTAGTCAGCTATGGCTACACCTTC. As protein: CASSLVSYGYTF.

The chain employs TRBV6-5 and TRBJ1-2; D gene uncertain. Germline V gene lookup returns CDR1 MNHEY and CDR2 SVGAGI. The V and J ends lost 5 bases and 5 bases respectively, with 12 bases between them. The CDR3 loop spans 13 amino acids. For the CDR3, the DNA is TGTGCCAGCAGTCACGACACAGAATATGGCTACACCTTC. It encodes CASSHDTEYGYTF.

This chain joins TRBV5-1 and TRBJ2-7; TRBD1 might be the D (5 bases). The CDR3 length is 18 residues. Looked up from germline, CDR1 is SGHRS and CDR2 is YFSETQ. Trimming removed 1 base from V and 2 bases from J, with 22 bases in between. CDR3 sequence (DNA): TGCGCCAGCAGCTTGATAGGGGCTTTCGGCGCTTCCACCTACGAGCAGTACTTC. Protein product: CASSLIGAFGASTYEQYF.

The CDR3 nucleotides read TGCGCCAGCAGCTTAACCCTACTGGTGGATGAGCAGTTCTTC. Its protein is CASSLTLLVDEQFF. The chain is built from TRBV5-1 and TRBJ2-1; no definite D call. The CDR3 runs 14 residues. Germline V lookup: CDR1 SGHRS, CDR2 YFSETQ. Trimming shortened V by 2 bases and J by 8 bases, and 14 bases separated the two germline ends.

This chain connects TRBV9 to TRBJ1-2, with D perhaps TRBD1 (6 bases). The CDR3 runs 14 residues. V was pared by 4 bases and J by 8 bases, with 18 bases between. Germline V CDR1 and CDR2: SGDLS, YYNGEE. The CDR3 nucleotides are TGTGCCAGCAGCCGCGAAACAGGGTATCAAGGCTACACCTTC. Its translation: CASSRETGYQGYTF. Combining the CDR3 with reference TRBV9 and TRBJ1-2 gives the whole variable domain DSGVTQTPKHLITATGQRVTLRCSPRSGDLSVYWYQQSLDQGLQFLIQYYNGEERAKGNILERFSAQQFPDLHSELNLSSLELGDSALYFCASSRETGYQGYTFGSGTRLTVV.

The rearrangement uses TRBV7-9 and TRBJ1-4, with 8 bases aligning to TRBD1. Unmatched junction bases numbered 9, after V lost 7 bases and J lost 5 bases. CDR1 and CDR2 from the germline V gene are SEHNR and FQNEAQ (reference sequence). CDR3 length equals 15 residues. For the CDR3, the DNA is TGTGCCAGCACCTGGGGAGGGACAGGAAATGAAAAACTGTTTTTT. As protein: CASTWGGTGNEKLFF.

The V gene is TRBV19, the J gene TRBJ1-2; maybe TRBD1 (5 bases). The length of the CDR3 is 14 residues. CDR1 is LNHDA, CDR2 SQIVND, per germline (reference sequence). The germline V and J ends were trimmed by 5 bases and 8 bases, with 18 bases remaining between them. The CDR3 sequence is CASSPTGTRGGYTF. CDR3 nucleotide sequence: TGTGCCAGTAGTCCAACCGGGACTCGGGGAGGCTACACCTTC.

V and J are TRBV13 and TRBJ2-7; D is unclear. The CDR3 totals 13 residues. Trimming removed 5 bases from V and 0 bases from J, with 8 bases in between. Germline V CDR1 and CDR2: PRHDT, FYEKMQ (reference sequence). This CDR3 is CASSDTPSYEQYF. CDR3 in DNA: TGTGCCAGCAGCGATACACCCTCCTACGAGCAGTACTTC.

V gene TRBV2 combines with J gene TRBJ2-3; D is undetermined. The germline V and J ends were trimmed by 3 bases and 4 bases, with 5 bases remaining between them. In germline, CDR1 is SNHLY, CDR2 FYNNEI. The CDR3 sequence is 12 residues long. In DNA form, the CDR3 reads TGTGCCAGCAGTGACAGGCCAGATACGCAGTATTTT. Translated: CASSDRPDTQYF.

The table lists this clone with a count of one. The V call is TRBV14, the J call TRBJ1-4; 9 nucleotides line up with TRBD1. Trimming took 4 bases from V and 8 from J; bases not matched to a gene: 8. Germline V gives CDR1 SGHDN, CDR2 FVKESK. CDR3 size: 15 residues. CDR3 in DNA: TGTGCCAGCAGCCGAAACAGGGGGCGCTGGGAAAAACTGTTTTTT. Residues: CASSRNRGRWEKLFF. The variable domain in full, with the rest retrieved from reference TRBV14 and TRBJ1-4, is EAGVTQFPSHSVIEKGQTVTLRCDPISGHDNLYWYRRVMGKEIKFLLHFVKESKQDESGMPNNRFLAERTGGTYSTLKVQPAELEDSGVYFCASSRNRGRWEKLFFGSGTQLSVL.

The V and J genes are TRBV19 and TRBJ2-2; D is uncertain. Trimming shortened V by 7 bases and J by 0 bases, and 9 bases separated the two germline ends. CDR3 size: 14 residues. In germline, CDR1 is LNHDA, CDR2 SQIVND (reference sequence). The CDR3 reads CASIAQSNTGELFF. DNA for the CDR3: TGTGCCAGTATTGCACAGTCGAACACCGGGGAGCTGTTTTTT.

The gene calls are TRBV21-1 and TRBJ2-7; the table's D call, TRBD2, was not checked against the DNA. TRBV21-1 is labeled a pseudogene. CDR3 length equals 13 residues. CDR3 sequence reads: CAREGTRGYEQYF. In DNA, the CDR3 is TGTGCCAGGGAGGGGACTAGAGGCTACGAGCAGTACTTC.

The rearrangement joins TRBV5-6 to TRBJ2-5, with D perhaps matching TRBD1 (7 bases). The CDR3 extends over 15 amino acids. Germline V lookup: CDR1 SGHDT, CDR2 YYEEEE. Trimming took 4 bases from V and 3 from J, leaving 16 bases between them. In nucleotides, the CDR3 is TGTGCCAGCAGCAGGGCAGGGGGGAACAAAGAGACCCAGTACTTC. Its translation: CASSRAGGNKETQYF.

The CDR3 coding sequence is TGTGCCAGTAGTATAGGGACAGGGGAGAATCAGCCCCAGCATTTT. The encoded protein is CASSIGTGENQPQHF. The V gene is TRBV19, the J gene TRBJ1-5; the match to TRBD1 covers 9 bases. Germline CDR1 LNHDA, CDR2 SQIVND (reference sequence). The CDR3 is 15 residues long. The V gene end was trimmed by 1 base and the J gene end by 4 bases; junction bases not matched to a gene: 2.

The rearrangement joins TRBV11-3 to TRBJ2-7; D is ambiguous. The CDR3 has 15 amino acids. From germline, CDR1 is SGHNT and CDR2 YENEEA. V lost 5 bases and J lost 4, with 18 bases in between. CDR3 coding DNA: TGTGCCAGCAGCGTAAGCTTTGACACTTTTTACGAGCAGTACTTC. It specifies CASSVSFDTFYEQYF. Filled out from reference TRBV11-3 and TRBJ2-7, the complete variable domain reads EAGVVQSPRYKIIEKKQPVAFWCNPISGHNTLYWYLQNLGQGPELLIRYENEEAVDDSQLPKDRFSAERLKGVDSTLKIQPAELGDSAVYLCASSVSFDTFYEQYFGPGTRLTVT.

The chain recombines TRBV19 with TRBJ1-5, with D maybe TRBD1 (6 bases). V was trimmed by 4 bases and J by 3 bases, leaving 10 bases between them. The CDR3 runs 14 residues. Germline V gives CDR1 LNHDA, CDR2 SQIVND (reference sequence). CDR3 in DNA: TGTGCCAGTAGTACTGGACAGCTCAATCAGCCCCAGCATTTT. Its protein product is CASSTGQLNQPQHF.

This clone was observed a single time. The J gene is TRBJ1-1, the V gene TRBV5-1; D remains ambiguous. The CDR3 contains 16 residues. Germline V gene data show CDR1 as SGHRS and CDR2 as YFSETQ. Trimming cost V 1 base and J 2 bases, with 15 bases left between them. The CDR3 protein is CASSLFSPTANTEAFF. The CDR3 bases are TGCGCCAGCAGCTTGTTCTCCCCAACAGCAAACACTGAAGCTTTCTTT.

The rearrangement links TRBV14 to TRBJ1-3; D gene uncertain. Germline values: CDR1 SGHDN, CDR2 FVKESK. The V gene lost 0 bases and the J gene lost 0 bases, with 12 bases spanning the gap. The CDR3 totals 17 residues. The CDR3 DNA follows: TGTGCCAGCAGCCAAGATTGGTCCGGGAGCTCTGGAAACACCATATATTTT. Residues: CASSQDWSGSSGNTIYF.

The rearrangement links TRBV27 to TRBJ2-1, with 10 bases matching TRBD1. The CDR3 spans 18 residues. V dropped 3 bases and J dropped 8; count of bases not matched to a gene: 16. Germline-derived CDR1 and CDR2 are MNHEY and SMNVEV (reference sequence). The CDR3 sequence is CASSFSLLRQGAQDEQFF. The DNA for the CDR3 is TGTGCCAGCAGTTTTTCGCTCTTACGACAGGGGGCGCAGGATGAGCAGTTCTTC.

This rearrangement joins TRBV9 to TRBJ1-5, with D unresolved. Germline V CDR1 and CDR2: SGDLS, YYNGEE. V was pared by 0 bases and J by 2 bases, with 6 bases between. The CDR3 contains 14 residues. The CDR3 reads CASSVDGRNQPQHF. The CDR3 DNA sequence: TGTGCCAGCAGCGTAGACGGTCGCAATCAGCCCCAGCATTTT.